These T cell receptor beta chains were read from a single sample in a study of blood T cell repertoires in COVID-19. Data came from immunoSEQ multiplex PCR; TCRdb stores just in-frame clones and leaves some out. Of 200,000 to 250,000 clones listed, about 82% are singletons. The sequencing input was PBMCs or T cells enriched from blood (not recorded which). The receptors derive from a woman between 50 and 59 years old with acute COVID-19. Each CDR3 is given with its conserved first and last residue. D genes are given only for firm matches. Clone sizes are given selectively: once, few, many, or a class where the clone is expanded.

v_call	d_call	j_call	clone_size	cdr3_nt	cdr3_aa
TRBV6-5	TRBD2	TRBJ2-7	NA	TGTGCCAGCAGCCGCAAGCGGGGGGCCGAGCAGTACTTC	CASSRKRGAEQYF
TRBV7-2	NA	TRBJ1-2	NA	TGTGCCAGCAGCCCGCTCCGAGCTAACTATGGCTACACCTTC	CASSPLRANYGYTF
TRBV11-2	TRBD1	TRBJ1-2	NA	TGTGCCAGCAGCGGACAGGGGGCGGGAGGCTACACCTTC	CASSGQGAGGYTF
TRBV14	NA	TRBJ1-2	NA	TGTGCCAGCAGCCAAGGAGTCGGCTATGGCTACACCTTC	CASSQGVGYGYTF
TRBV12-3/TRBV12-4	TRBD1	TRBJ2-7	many	TGTGCCAGCAGTTTAGGGACAGGGCTCGAGCAGTACTTC	CASSLGTGLEQYF
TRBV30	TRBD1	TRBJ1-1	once	TGTGCCTGGAGGTCGCAGGGGGCTGCCATGAACACTGAAGCTTTCTTT	CAWRSQGAAMNTEAFF
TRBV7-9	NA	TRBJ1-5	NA	TGTGCCAGCAGCTTGGGGGGATCTCAGCCCCAGCATTTT	CASSLGGSQPQHF
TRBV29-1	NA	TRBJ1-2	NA	TGCAGCGCCCGAGGGGAGTCGGGAGTTGGCTACACCTTC	CSARGESGVGYTF
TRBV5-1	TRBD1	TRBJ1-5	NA	TGCGCCAGCAGCTTGGGGACAGGGAGCAATCAGCCCCAGCATTTT	CASSLGTGSNQPQHF
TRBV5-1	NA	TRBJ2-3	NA	TGCGCCAGCAGCCTCCCGTTGGATACGCAGTATTTT	CASSLPLDTQYF
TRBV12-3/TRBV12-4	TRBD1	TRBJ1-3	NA	TGTGCCAGCGACAGGGCTGGAAACACCATATATTTT	CASDRAGNTIYF
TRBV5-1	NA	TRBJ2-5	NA	TGCGCCAGCAGCCCCCTAGGTAGGGAGACCCAGTACTTC	CASSPLGRETQYF
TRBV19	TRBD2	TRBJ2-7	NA	TGTGCCAGTAGTATCGAGCGGGGAGTTACCTACGAGCAGTACTTC	CASSIERGVTYEQYF
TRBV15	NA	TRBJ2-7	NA	TGTGCCACCAGGCGATCTCCCGGGACAACGTACGAGCAGTACTTC	CATRRSPGTTYEQYF
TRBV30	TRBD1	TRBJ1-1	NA	TGTGCCTACACCAGGGGGTTGGACACTGAAGCTTTCTTT	CAYTRGLDTEAFF
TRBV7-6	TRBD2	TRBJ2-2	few	TGTGCCAGCAGCTTGTTAGCGGGGGGGAATGAGAACACCGGGGAGCTGTTTTTT	CASSLLAGGNENTGELFF
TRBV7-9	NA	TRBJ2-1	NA	TGTGCCAGCTGCCTACAAGAGGAGGATGAGCAGTTCTTC	CASCLQEEDEQFF
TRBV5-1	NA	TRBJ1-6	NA	TGCGCCAGCAGCTTGGAAGGGGTAACCAATTCACCCCTCCACTTT	CASSLEGVTNSPLHF
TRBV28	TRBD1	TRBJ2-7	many	TGTGCCAGCCGGACAGGGGGTTACGAGCAGTACTTC	CASRTGGYEQYF
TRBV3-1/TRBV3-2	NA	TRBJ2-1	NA	TGTGCCAGCGCCTCGGGGAGAAATTACAATGAGCAGTTCTTC	CASASGRNYNEQFF
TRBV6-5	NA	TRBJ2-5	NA	TGTGCCAGCACCCAAGGGAAGGGAGGTGGAGAGACCCAGTACTTC	CASTQGKGGGETQYF
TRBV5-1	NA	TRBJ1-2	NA	TGCGCCAGCAGCCTCAATCCCTTCCTAGCTAACTATGGCTACACCTTC	CASSLNPFLANYGYTF
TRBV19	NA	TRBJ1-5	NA	TGTGCCAGTAGTATAGGTACAAATAGCAATCAGCCCCAGCATTTT	CASSIGTNSNQPQHF
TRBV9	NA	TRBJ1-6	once	TGTGCCAGCAGCCTAGGGGCTGACTATAATTCACCCCTCCACTTT	CASSLGADYNSPLHF